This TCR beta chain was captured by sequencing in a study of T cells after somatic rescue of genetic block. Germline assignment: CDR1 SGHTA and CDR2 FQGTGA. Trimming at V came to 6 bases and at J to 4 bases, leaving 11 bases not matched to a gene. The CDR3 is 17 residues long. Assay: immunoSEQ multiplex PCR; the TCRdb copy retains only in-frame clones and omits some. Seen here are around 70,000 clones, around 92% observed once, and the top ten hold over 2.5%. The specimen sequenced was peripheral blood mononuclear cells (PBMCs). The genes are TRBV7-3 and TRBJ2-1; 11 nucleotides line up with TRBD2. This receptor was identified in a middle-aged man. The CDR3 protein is CASRDDGTSGPYNEQFF. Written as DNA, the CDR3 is TGTGCCAGCAGGGACGATGGGACTAGCGGACCTTACAATGAGCAGTTCTTC.